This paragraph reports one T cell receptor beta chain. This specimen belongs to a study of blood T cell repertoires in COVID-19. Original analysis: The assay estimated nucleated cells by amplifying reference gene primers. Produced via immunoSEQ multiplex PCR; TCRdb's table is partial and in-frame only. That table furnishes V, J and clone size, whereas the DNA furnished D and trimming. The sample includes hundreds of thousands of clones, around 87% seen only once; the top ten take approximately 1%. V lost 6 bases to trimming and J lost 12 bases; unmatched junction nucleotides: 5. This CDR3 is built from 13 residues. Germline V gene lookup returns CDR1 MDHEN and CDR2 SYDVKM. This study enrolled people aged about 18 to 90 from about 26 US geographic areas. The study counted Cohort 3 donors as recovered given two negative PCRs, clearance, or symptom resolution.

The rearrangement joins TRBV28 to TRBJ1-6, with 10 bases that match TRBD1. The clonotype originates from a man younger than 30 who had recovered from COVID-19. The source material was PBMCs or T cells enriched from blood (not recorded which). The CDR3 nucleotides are TGTGCCAGCAGGGTGACAGGGGGCCGACCCCTCCACTTT. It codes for CASRVTGGRPLHF. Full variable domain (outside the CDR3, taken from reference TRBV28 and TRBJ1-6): DVKVTQSSRYLVKRTGEKVFLECVQDMDHENMFWYRQDPGLGLRLIYFSYDVKMKEKGDIPEGYSVSREKKERFSLILESASTNQTSMYLCASRVTGGRPLHFGNGTRLTVT.